This T cell receptor (beta chain) was identified during a study of cytomegalovirus exposure and HLA in healthy donors. Study conclusions and caveats: Later findings reportedly placed an Asian-associated ancestry cluster below the roughly 670-donor mean for N-insertions. Immune exposure information available was restricted to CMV serostatus. Accounts indicate the classifier identified cytomegalovirus status with strong specificity and sensitivity. Earlier analysis found most TCR beta V segments productive about 90% or about 30% of the time.

Concerning this clone: Its antigen is undetermined.

Amplification used 60 Vbeta primers and 13 Jbeta primers. Profiling relied on immunoSEQ multiplex PCR, and the TCRdb table lists in-frame clones only, not all of them. The table lists some 140,000 clones, approximately 80% of them singletons. CDR3 size: 15 residues. Trimming left V 4 bases short and J 0 bases short, with 10 bases between. Looked up from germline, CDR1 is MNHEY and CDR2 is SMNVEV (reference sequence). The J gene is TRBJ2-1, the V gene TRBV27, with D perhaps matching TRBD1 (5 bases). Input material: PBMCs. This TCR was sampled from a male donor in good health and CMV-seropositive. The CDR3 DNA reads TGTGCCAGCAGTTATCAGGGTGGCTCCTACAATGAGCAGTTCTTC. It encodes CASSYQGGSYNEQFF.